In this sample, the clone carrying this TCR beta chain turned up a few times. Its antigen is currently unknown. This specimen belongs to a study of identical twins. Trimming removed 0 bases at V and 8 bases at J, with 11 bases between. CDR3 length equals 14 residues. Germline values: CDR1 SGHNT, CDR2 YYREEE (reference sequence). Template switching (which added a universal primer site) was used, and cDNA carried unique molecular identifiers. TCRdb redid the calling of the 5' RACE reads with MiXCR, one entry per CDR3 protein. The table shows roughly 710,000 distinct CDR3 sequences, with 5.5% to 6.5% occurring only once. Study outcomes and limitations: Zero-insertion findings could be partly confounded by invariant cells (MAIT and iNKT cells). Reduced insertions were recorded for abundant cord blood beta clonotypes, with no such pattern in memory repertoires. Conclusions relied on cross-sectional statistical analysis, not following the same donors.

The sample was naive T cells sorted from blood. The source of this sequence is a young man in good health. The gene calls are TRBV5-4 and TRBJ1-4; perhaps TRBD1 as D (5 bases). This CDR3 reads CASSLDRHLEKLFF. The CDR3 DNA is TGTGCCAGCAGCTTGGACAGGCACTTAGAAAAACTGTTTTTT.